The clone carrying this T cell receptor beta chain was counted at least ten times. Amplifying from RNA transcripts, the study obtained TCR beta CDR3 regions. HTBI primers served in a first-round RT-PCR, which a second-round multiplex PCR followed. In TCRdb, the multiplex PCR reads were re-called with MiXCR into one record per CDR3 protein. The sample includes about 210,000 distinct CDR3 sequences, less than 30% of them seen just once. It was on clinical symptoms, serum thyroxine, TRAb, thyroid ultrasound and orbital computed tomography that diagnosis relied. The data originate from a study of Graves' ophthalmopathy and Graves' hyperthyroidism. The germline CDR1 and CDR2 sequences are PRHDT and FYEKMQ (reference sequence). The CDR3 covers 16 residues. V lost 5 bases and J lost 0; bases outside the gene matches: 7.

Sequenced input: peripheral blood. The sequence came from a man aged 45 to 65 with Graves' ophthalmopathy. The rearrangement uses TRBV13 and TRBJ2-3; 8 positions match TRBD2. The CDR3 here is CASSNQRETSTDTQYF. CDR3 nucleotide sequence: TGTGCCAGCAGCAATCAGCGGGAGACGAGCACAGATACGCAGTATTTT.